This T cell receptor beta chain was retrieved from a study of blood T cell repertoires in COVID-19. Study-wide background: Acute-phase and convalescent COVID-19 samples originated in the United States, Italy and Spain. T cells, B-cell-depleted T cells, or PBMCs provided the cDNA or gDNA that served as material.

This CDR3 is 15 amino acids long. Germline loops: CDR1 SGHNT, CDR2 YYREEE (reference sequence). The V and J ends lost 2 bases and 2 bases, in that order; junction bases with no gene match: 5. Per the original methods: Reference gene primer amplification gave estimated nucleated cell counts. Only in-frame clones appear in the TCRdb table, and some are missing; sequencing was by immunoSEQ multiplex PCR. V, J and clone size are taken as reported in that table, and D and trimming were inferred from the DNA itself. The sample has 110,000 or so clones, approximately 79% seen once. The specimen was peripheral blood. The source of this sequence is a man aged 50-60 years with acute or convalescent COVID-19. The chain uses TRBV5-4 and TRBJ2-5; 8 bases line up with TRBD1. DNA for the CDR3: TGTGCCAGCAGCTTCGACAGGGGACATCAAGAGACCCAGTACTTC. Its protein is CASSFDRGHQETQYF.